These 14 T cell receptor beta chains came from one sample sequenced in a study of a mutant IDH1 vaccine in newly diagnosed glioma. Time point meaning: week 35, safety follow-up. A 20-mer mutant IDH1 peptide at 300 ug was injected subcutaneously with topical imiquimod. Libraries were prepared by immunoSEQ multiplex PCR; TCRdb keeps only in-frame clonotypes and omits some of them. The sample consists of 60,000 or so clones, 84% of them appearing once. The antigens of these receptors remain unknown. The sequencing used PBMCs, collected from a glioma patient whose treatment included an IDH1 peptide vaccine. The receptors were sampled from a young man with glioma.

This clone was observed once. The genes are TRBV18 and TRBJ2-7; the D gene is possibly TRBD1 (5 bases). Germline V gives CDR1 KGHSH, CDR2 LQKENI. With 3 bases removed from V and 0 bases from J, the gap between germline ends came to 9 bases. This CDR3 comprises 14 residues. This CDR3 is CASSPRAVSYEQYF. The CDR3 bases are TGTGCCAGCTCACCCAGGGCTGTCTCCTACGAGCAGTACTTC.

V and J are TRBV29-1 and TRBJ1-2, with D perhaps TRBD1 (6 bases). The length of the CDR3 is 18 residues. Trimming cost V 7 bases and J 0 bases, with 27 bases left between them. Germline values: CDR1 SQVTM, CDR2 ANQGSEA. The DNA of the CDR3 is TGCAGCGCCCTAAGAGGGGGATCCGATCCTTTAGCTAACTATGGCTACACCTTC. Protein: CSALRGGSDPLANYGYTF.

The chain has TRBV7-9 and TRBJ2-7; perhaps D is TRBD1 or TRBD2 (5 bases each). Germline CDR1 and CDR2: SEHNR and FQNEAQ (reference sequence). CDR3 length: 13 amino acids. The germline V and J ends were trimmed by 5 bases and 0 bases, with 8 bases remaining between them. The CDR3 nucleotides read TGTGCCAGCAGCCCCGGGGCCTCCTACGAGCAGTACTTC. It translates to CASSPGASYEQYF.

This clone appeared a single time. The chain joins TRBV6-1 to TRBJ2-4; 9 bases align to TRBD1. The germline V gene encodes CDR1 MNHNS and CDR2 SASEGT. The trim removed 4 bases at V and 4 bases at J, leaving 8 bases unmatched. The CDR3 is 16 amino acids. The CDR3 coding sequence is TGTGCCAGCAGTGCAGACAGGGGGTCGGGGAAAAACATTCAGTACTTC. Its protein product is CASSADRGSGKNIQYF.

The rearrangement uses TRBV5-6 and TRBJ1-1; D possibly corresponds to TRBD1 (6 bases). Trimming stripped 0 bases from V and 0 bases from J, with 6 bases between. The V gene's germline CDR1 is SGHDT and CDR2 YYEEEE. The CDR3 covers 14 residues. The CDR3 DNA follows: TGTGCCAGCAGCTTGGACAGGGTGAACACTGAAGCTTTCTTT. Translated, it gives CASSLDRVNTEAFF.

The J gene is TRBJ1-1, the V gene TRBV27; the match to TRBD1 covers 7 bases. CDR3 size: 16 residues. The V gene end was trimmed by 2 bases and the J gene end by 5 bases; junction bases not matched to a gene: 11. Germline V gives CDR1 MNHEY, CDR2 SMNVEV (reference sequence). This CDR3 reads CASSLKGALWETEAFF. DNA of the CDR3: TGTGCCAGCAGTTTAAAGGGGGCGCTTTGGGAAACTGAAGCTTTCTTT.

This chain uses TRBV11-2 with TRBJ2-7, with 10 bases aligning to TRBD1. The ends lost 3 bases at V and 5 bases at J; junction bases unmatched: 13. The CDR3 is 17 amino acids. Germline assignment: CDR1 SGHAT and CDR2 FQNNGV. The CDR3 DNA sequence: TGTGCCAGCAGCTTCAAGTTCCGGGACAGGGGAATCCACGAGCAGTACTTC. Protein sequence: CASSFKFRDRGIHEQYF. The whole variable domain, remainder taken from reference TRBV11-2 and TRBJ2-7, is EAGVAQSPRYKIIEKRQSVAFWCNPISGHATLYWYQQILGQGPKLLIQFQNNGVVDDSQLPKDRFSAERLKGVDSTLKIQPAKLEDSAVYLCASSFKFRDRGIHEQYFGPGTRLTVT.

V is TRBV28 and J is TRBJ1-3; the match to TRBD1 covers 7 bases. V shed 5 bases, J shed 5 bases, and the junction held 12 bases outside the gene matches. Germline CDR1 MDHEN, CDR2 SYDVKM. This CDR3 is 16 amino acids long. CDR3 in amino acids: CASSLTHRGGRNTIYF. CDR3 nucleotides: TGTGCCAGCAGTCTAACCCACAGGGGCGGAAGAAACACCATATATTTT.

The chain couples TRBV9 to TRBJ2-1; possibly TRBD2 for D (5 bases). Germline CDR1 is SGDLS and CDR2 is YYNGEE. The CDR3 runs to 16 residues. The V end lost 4 bases, the J end lost 0 bases, and 14 bases lay between the germline ends. This CDR3 is CASSSTGETSYNEQFF. The CDR3 DNA follows: TGTGCCAGCAGCTCCACCGGGGAAACCTCCTACAATGAGCAGTTCTTC.

This chain connects TRBV4-1 to TRBJ1-6; tentative D call: TRBD1 (5 bases). The germline gives CDR1 MGHRA, CDR2 YSYEKL. The CDR3 spans 16 residues. V was shortened by 1 base and J by 6 bases, with 13 bases between the two germline ends. CDR3 in amino acids: CASSQGVGEINSPLHF. For the CDR3, the DNA is TGCGCCAGCAGCCAAGGTGTAGGGGAAATTAATTCACCCCTCCACTTT.

This clone was observed a single time. This chain connects TRBV14 to TRBJ2-7, with a weak D call TRBD1 (6 bases). The V gene lost 6 bases and the J gene lost 7 bases, with 16 bases spanning the gap. Germline CDR1 is SGHDN and CDR2 is FVKESK. This CDR3 has 13 residues. CDR3 bases: TGTGCCAGCAGGAAAACAGGGACGGGGGAGCAGTACTTC. It translates to CASRKTGTGEQYF.

The chain combines TRBV2 with TRBJ1-5; weak D call: TRBD1 (5 bases). Germline CDR1 reads SNHLY; CDR2 reads FYNNEI. CDR3 length: 15 amino acids. Trimming left V 5 bases short and J 0 bases short, with 11 bases between. The CDR3 sequence is CASSSDTSSNQPQHF. As DNA, the CDR3 is TGTGCCAGCAGTTCGGACACATCTAGCAATCAGCCCCAGCATTTT.

This clone was picked up one time. J is TRBJ2-2 and V is TRBV6-1, with TRBD1 matching 7 bases. CDR1 MNHNS and CDR2 SASEGT come from the germline V gene. The CDR3 covers 15 residues. Trimming removed 6 bases from V and 2 bases from J; junction bases left unmatched: 6. The CDR3 here is CASRGQLINTGELFF. The CDR3 DNA sequence: TGTGCCAGCAGGGGACAGCTCATAAACACCGGGGAGCTGTTTTTT.

The J gene is TRBJ1-1, the V gene TRBV18, with D possibly matching TRBD1 (5 bases). V dropped 2 bases and J dropped 1 base, with 11 bases sitting between them. CDR1 and CDR2 from the germline V gene are KGHSH and LQKENI. The CDR3 has 15 amino acids. Written as DNA, the CDR3 is TGTGCCAGCTCACCAGGAGGGGCCGGGAACACTGAAGCTTTCTTT. Translated: CASSPGGAGNTEAFF.